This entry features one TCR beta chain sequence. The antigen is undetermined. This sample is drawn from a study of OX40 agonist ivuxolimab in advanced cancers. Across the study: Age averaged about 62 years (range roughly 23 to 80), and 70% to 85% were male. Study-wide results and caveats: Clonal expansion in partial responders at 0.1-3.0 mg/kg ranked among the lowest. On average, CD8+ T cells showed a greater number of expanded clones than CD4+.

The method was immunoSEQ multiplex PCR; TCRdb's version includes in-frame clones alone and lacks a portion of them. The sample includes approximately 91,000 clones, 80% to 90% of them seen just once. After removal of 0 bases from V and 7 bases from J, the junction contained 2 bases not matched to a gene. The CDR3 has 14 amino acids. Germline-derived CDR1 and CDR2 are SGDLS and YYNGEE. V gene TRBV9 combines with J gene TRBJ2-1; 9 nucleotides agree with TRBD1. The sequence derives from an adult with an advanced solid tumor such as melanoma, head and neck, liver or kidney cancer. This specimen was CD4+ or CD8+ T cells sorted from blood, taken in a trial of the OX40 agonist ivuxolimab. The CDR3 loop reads CASSVGGTGNEQFF. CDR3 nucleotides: TGTGCCAGCAGCGTAGGAGGGACAGGGAATGAGCAGTTCTTC. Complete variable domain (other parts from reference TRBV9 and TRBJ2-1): DSGVTQTPKHLITATGQRVTLRCSPRSGDLSVYWYQQSLDQGLQFLIQYYNGEERAKGNILERFSAQQFPDLHSELNLSSLELGDSALYFCASSVGGTGNEQFFGPGTRLTVL.